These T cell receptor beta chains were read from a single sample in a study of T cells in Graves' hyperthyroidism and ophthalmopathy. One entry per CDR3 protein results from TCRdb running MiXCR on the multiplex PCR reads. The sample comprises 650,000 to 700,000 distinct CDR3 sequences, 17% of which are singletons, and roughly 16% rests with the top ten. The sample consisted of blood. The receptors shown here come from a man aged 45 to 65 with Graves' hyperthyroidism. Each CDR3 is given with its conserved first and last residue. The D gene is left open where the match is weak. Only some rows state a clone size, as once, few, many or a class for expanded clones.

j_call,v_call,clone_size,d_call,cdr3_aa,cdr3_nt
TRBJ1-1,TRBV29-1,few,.,CSAARTLMNTEAFF,TGCAGCGCCGCCCGGACACTCATGAACACTGAAGCTTTCTTT
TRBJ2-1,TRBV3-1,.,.,CASSQGTPTGNEQFF,TGTGCCAGCAGCCAAGGAACTCCCACGGGCAATGAGCAGTTCTTC
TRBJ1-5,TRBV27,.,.,CASSIDSSNQPQHF,TGTGCCAGCAGTATCGACAGTTCCAATCAGCCCCAGCATTTT
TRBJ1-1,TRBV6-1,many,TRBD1,CASSYTGTGDTEAFF,TGTGCCAGCAGTTACACAGGGACAGGGGACACTGAAGCTTTCTTT
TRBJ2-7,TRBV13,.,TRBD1,CASSPTGTVTYEQYF,TGTGCCAGCAGCCCCACCGGGACAGTTACCTACGAGCAGTACTTC
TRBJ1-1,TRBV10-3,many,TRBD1,CAIRGQGASVTEAFF,TGTGCCATCAGGGGACAGGGGGCGAGCGTCACTGAAGCTTTCTTT
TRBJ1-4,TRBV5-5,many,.,CASNLATNEKLFF,TGTGCCAGCAATCTGGCAACTAATGAAAAACTGTTTTTT
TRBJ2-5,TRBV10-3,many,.,CAISEAPGVEETQYF,TGTGCCATCAGTGAGGCCCCCGGGGTGGAGGAGACCCAGTACTTC
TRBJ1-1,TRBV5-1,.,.,CASSARPDSNTEAFF,TGCGCCAGCAGCGCGCGTCCGGACAGTAACACTGAAGCTTTCTTT
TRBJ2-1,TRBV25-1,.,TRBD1,CASSAGGKYNEQFF,TGTGCCAGCAGTGCAGGGGGCAAATACAATGAGCAGTTCTTC